This entry lists 30 T cell receptor beta chains sequenced from one sample in a study of cytomegalovirus exposure and HLA in healthy donors. The PCR had 60 Vbeta and 13 Jbeta primers. Measured with immunoSEQ multiplex PCR; TCRdb has only the in-frame clones, and not every one. The sample lists approximately 120,000 clones, around 70% occurring once. The sample consisted of PBMCs. These receptor sequences come from a woman in her sixties or seventies in good health and CMV-seropositive.

The genes are TRBV30 and TRBJ2-5, with 10 bases identical to TRBD2. J lost 4 bases, V lost 3 bases, and 8 bases had no gene match. CDR1 GTSNPN and CDR2 SVGIG come from the germline V gene (reference sequence). This CDR3 has 15 residues. The CDR3 sequence: CAWSSLAGAGETQYF. CDR3 sequence (DNA): TGTGCCTGGAGCTCTCTAGCGGGGGCTGGAGAGACCCAGTACTTC.

This clone was observed a handful of times. The chain couples TRBV25-1 to TRBJ1-6; 8 positions agree with TRBD1. The V gene end was trimmed by 6 bases and the J gene end by 7 bases; junction bases not matched to a gene: 5. The length of the CDR3 is 14 residues. Germline CDR1 reads MGHDK; CDR2 reads SYGVNS. CDR3 protein: CASRGQGGNSPLHF. The CDR3 DNA reads as TGTGCCAGCAGAGGACAGGGAGGAAATTCACCCCTCCACTTT.

This clone came up a few times. The CDR3 is CASSEVTAGNTEAFF. The CDR3 DNA is TGTGCCAGCAGTGAAGTCACGGCGGGGAACACTGAAGCTTTCTTT. The rearrangement links TRBV6-1 to TRBJ1-1, with D unresolved. The CDR3 has 15 residues. Germline V gene lookup returns CDR1 MNHNS and CDR2 SASEGT. V lost 1 base and J 1 base, leaving 10 bases between the germline ends.

This clone was observed a handful of times. The J gene is TRBJ1-5, the V gene TRBV10-3; tentative D call: TRBD1 (5 bases). Germline CDR1 is ENHRY and CDR2 is SYGVKD. V lost 3 bases to trimming and J lost 6 bases, with 9 bases between them. The CDR3 consists of 13 residues. As DNA, the CDR3 is TGTGCCATCAGTGAATCGGGGGGTCAGCCCCAGCATTTT. Amino acids: CAISESGGQPQHF.

The rearrangement links TRBV5-1 to TRBJ2-2; D may be TRBD1 (7 bases). Germline CDR1 reads SGHRS; CDR2 reads YFSETQ. The CDR3 length is 14 residues. V was clipped by 5 bases and J by 5 bases, with 13 bases between them. For the CDR3, the DNA is TGCGCCAGCAGTCCAGGGGGGACTACCGGGGAGCTGTTTTTT. As protein: CASSPGGTTGELFF. Using reference TRBV5-1 and TRBJ2-2 for the parts outside the CDR3, the full variable domain is KAGVTQTPRYLIKTRGQQVTLSCSPISGHRSVSWYQQTPGQGLQFLFEYFSETQRNKGNFPGRFSGRQFSNSRSEMNVSTLELGDSALYLCASSPGGTTGELFFGEGSRLTVL.

The chain recombines TRBV18 with TRBJ1-1; 10 positions match TRBD1. With V trimmed by 5 bases and J by 7 bases, 7 bases remained unmatched. The CDR3 loop spans 14 amino acids. The germline V gene has CDR1 KGHSH and CDR2 LQKENI. The CDR3 bases are TGTGCCAGCTCATCGGGACAGGGGTTCGGTGAAGCTTTCTTT. Its translation is CASSSGQGFGEAFF.

In its sample, this clone was seen a few times. The rearrangement links TRBV19 to TRBJ2-3; no firm D call. The germline CDR1 and CDR2 sequences are LNHDA and SQIVND (reference sequence). This CDR3 region has 15 residues. The V and J ends lost 1 base and 6 bases respectively, with 14 bases between them. The DNA of the CDR3 is TGTGCCAGTAGTATAGGAAGACTCCTCCCGGATACGCAGTATTTT. Amino acids: CASSIGRLLPDTQYF.

The V call is TRBV4-3, the J call TRBJ1-6; D is unclear. Germline values: CDR1 LGHNA, CDR2 YSLEER. CDR3 length: 15 amino acids. V dropped 0 bases and J dropped 7 bases, with 10 bases sitting between them. CDR3 sequence: CASSQDPQINSPLHF. The CDR3 nucleotides read TGCGCCAGCAGCCAAGATCCACAGATCAATTCACCCCTCCACTTT.

This clone occurred a few times. The chain has TRBV5-3 and TRBJ1-6; TRBD1 matches 7 bases. TRBV5-3 is reported as an ORF; its role is uncertain. After removal of 0 bases from V and 11 bases from J, the junction contained 5 bases not matched to a gene. This CDR3 has 14 amino acids. This CDR3 is CARSLETGRPPLHF. Written as DNA, the CDR3 is TGTGCCAGAAGCTTGGAGACAGGGCGTCCACCCCTCCACTTT.

V usage is TRBV19 and J usage is TRBJ1-5; 7 bases align to TRBD1. The CDR3 is 16 amino acids. Unmatched junction bases numbered 8, after V lost 4 bases and J lost 2 bases. Germline loops: CDR1 LNHDA, CDR2 SQIVND (reference sequence). The CDR3: CASSKLAGTGNQPQHF. In DNA form, the CDR3 reads TGTGCCAGTAGTAAACTCGCAGGGACAGGCAATCAGCCCCAGCATTTT.

The rearrangement joins TRBV4-1 to TRBJ1-2; possibly TRBD1 for D (5 bases). V lost 1 base and J 4 bases, leaving 10 bases between the germline ends. The length of the CDR3 is 14 residues. Germline V gene sequence: CDR1 MGHRA, CDR2 YSYEKL. The CDR3 region has the DNA TGCGCCAGCAGCCAAGTAGGACAAAGCTATGGCTACACCTTC. Translating it yields CASSQVGQSYGYTF.

A few counts support this clone. The chain is built from TRBV5-1 and TRBJ2-7; the D gene is possibly TRBD1 (5 bases). CDR3 length: 16 amino acids. Trimming shortened V by 0 bases and J by 3 bases, and 16 bases separated the two germline ends. Germline loops: CDR1 SGHRS, CDR2 YFSETQ. The CDR3 is CASSLESAGKIYEQYF. The CDR3 DNA reads TGCGCCAGCAGCTTGGAGTCAGCAGGGAAAATCTACGAGCAGTACTTC.

This clone was seen once. The chain combines TRBV29-1 with TRBJ1-3, with a tentative D call TRBD1 (6 bases). V lost 7 bases and J lost 2, with 12 bases in between. This CDR3 region has 13 residues. Looked up from germline, CDR1 is SQVTM and CDR2 is ANQGSEA. As DNA, the CDR3 is TGCAGCGCACAGGGATTGGCTGGAAACACCATATATTTT. Translating it yields CSAQGLAGNTIYF.

The V gene is TRBV7-8, the J gene TRBJ1-2, with D unresolved. Trimming stripped 7 bases from V and 4 bases from J, with 7 bases between. Germline CDR1 and CDR2: SGHVS and FQNEAQ. This CDR3 comprises 11 residues. The CDR3 loop is CASKSLYGYTF. The CDR3 coding sequence is TGTGCCAGCAAATCACTCTATGGCTACACCTTC. Using reference TRBV7-8 and TRBJ1-2 for the parts outside the CDR3, the full variable domain is GAGVSQSPRYKVAKRGQDVALRCDPISGHVSLFWYQQALGQGPEFLTYFQNEAQLDKSGLPSDRFFAERPEGSVSTLKIQRTQQEDSAVYLCASKSLYGYTFGSGTRLTVV.

This rearrangement joins TRBV6-5 to TRBJ1-2, with TRBD1 identical over 7 bases. The CDR3 length is 14 residues. With V trimmed by 2 bases and J by 7 bases, 7 bases remained unmatched. Germline CDR1 reads MNHEY; CDR2 reads SVGAGI. Here the CDR3 DNA reads TGTGCCAGCAGTTACGTTGGAGGGGGCGGTGGCTACACCTTC. Protein product: CASSYVGGGGGYTF.

This clone was seen once. V is TRBV19 and J is TRBJ2-1, with 8 bases lining up with TRBD1. The CDR3 has 13 amino acids. Germline V gene sequence: CDR1 LNHDA, CDR2 SQIVND (reference sequence). V trimming: 6 bases; J trimming: 2 bases; junction bases outside the gene matches: 0. In DNA form, the CDR3 reads TGTGCCAGTAGACAGGGGGCCTACAATGAGCAGTTCTTC. Encoded protein: CASRQGAYNEQFF.

As regards this clone: The junction shows a germline mismatch at one end, possibly a read error. The CDR3, as DNA: TGTGCCAGCTCACCCACCAGGGAGGCGGTTTGGAACTTC. Its translation: CASSPTREAVWNF. The chain employs TRBV18 and TRBJ2-7; TRBD2 is a possible D gene (6 bases). CDR1 KGHSH and CDR2 LQKENI come from the germline V gene. This CDR3 spans 13 amino acids.

The chain couples TRBV6-5 to TRBJ1-3; a possible D gene is TRBD1 (6 bases). Trimming removed 4 bases at V and 5 bases at J, with 12 bases between. This CDR3 is 14 amino acids long. Germline CDR1 and CDR2: MNHEY and SVGAGI. In DNA, the CDR3 is TGTGCCAGCAGTTTAACAGGGTCCAGAAACACCATATATTTT. Amino acids: CASSLTGSRNTIYF.

This chain links TRBV7-9 with TRBJ1-1; TRBD1 is a possible D gene (5 bases). This CDR3 has 14 residues. CDR1 and CDR2 (germline): SEHNR, FQNEAQ (reference sequence). The V end lost 4 bases, the J end lost 4 bases, and 13 bases lay between the germline ends. The CDR3 reads CASSSQGAPTEAFF. The CDR3 DNA sequence: TGTGCCAGCAGCTCCCAGGGTGCACCCACTGAAGCTTTCTTT.

The chain employs TRBV10-2 and TRBJ1-1; 7 positions agree with TRBD1. V shed 6 bases, J shed 4 bases, and the junction held 5 bases outside the gene matches. CDR3 length: 13 residues. In germline, CDR1 is WSHSY, CDR2 SAAADI. CDR3 sequence: CASRIGDSTEAFF. CDR3 in DNA: TGCGCCAGCAGGATAGGGGACAGCACTGAAGCTTTCTTT.

This chain connects TRBV19 to TRBJ1-5; 9 bases are a match to TRBD1. CDR3 length: 17 residues. Trimming removed 5 bases from V and 0 bases from J; junction bases left unmatched: 8. Germline loops: CDR1 LNHDA, CDR2 SQIVND (reference sequence). CDR3 amino acids: CASSRRDRVSSNQPQHF. CDR3 nucleotides: TGTGCCAGTAGTCGCCGGGACAGGGTGTCTAGCAATCAGCCCCAGCATTTT.

The chain couples TRBV18 to TRBJ1-1; the match to TRBD1 covers 12 bases. The germline gives CDR1 KGHSH, CDR2 LQKENI. Trimming cost V 6 bases and J 4 bases; bases outside gene matches: 9. This CDR3 comprises 16 residues. CDR3: CASSQEGQGAFTEAFF. In nucleotides, the CDR3 is TGTGCCAGCTCCCAAGAGGGACAGGGGGCTTTCACTGAAGCTTTCTTT.

This chain uses TRBV4-2 with TRBJ2-5; 9 positions match TRBD1. V was clipped by 1 base and J by 2 bases; unmatched bases: 8. CDR1 is LGHNA, CDR2 YNFKEQ, per germline. The CDR3 totals 17 residues. The CDR3, as DNA: TGTGCCAGCAGCCAAGGACTGGGACAGGGAGGACAAGAGACCCAGTACTTC. This translates into CASSQGLGQGGQETQYF.

The chain is built from TRBV9 and TRBJ1-2, with 9 nucleotides matching TRBD1. J gave up 6 bases and V 2 bases, and 2 bases lay outside the gene matches. Per germline, CDR1 SGDLS and CDR2 YYNGEE. The CDR3 length is 13 residues. The CDR3 DNA follows: TGTGCCAGCAGCGTCTGGACAGGGGATGGCTACACCTTC. This codes for CASSVWTGDGYTF.

The sample holds a few counts of this clone. The V gene is TRBV12-5, the J gene TRBJ1-2, with a tentative D call TRBD1 (5 bases). Per the germline V gene, CDR1 is LGHNT and CDR2 is FRNRAP. V lost 6 bases, J lost 8 bases, and 19 bases lay in between. The CDR3 is made up of 14 amino acids. The CDR3 nucleotides read TGTGCTAGTGGGGCTAACGCAGGGTTTTTCGGCTACACCTTC. It yields the protein CASGANAGFFGYTF.

This rearrangement joins TRBV19 to TRBJ2-5; 12 nucleotides agree with TRBD2. J was trimmed by 2 bases and V by 4 bases; bases with no gene match: 2. The CDR3 extends over 15 amino acids. CDR1 is LNHDA and CDR2 is SQIVND in the germline V gene (reference sequence). The CDR3 is CASSTGTSGQETQYF. CDR3 nucleotide sequence: TGTGCCAGTAGTACCGGGACTAGCGGGCAAGAGACCCAGTACTTC.

This clone occurred once. V usage is TRBV7-9 and J usage is TRBJ2-1; possibly TRBD1 for D (7 bases). The CDR3 totals 16 residues. Looked up from germline, CDR1 is SEHNR and CDR2 is FQNEAQ (reference sequence). The germline V and J ends were trimmed by 5 bases and 8 bases, with 22 bases remaining between them. CDR3 protein: CASSQGGGYSGDEQFF. In DNA, the CDR3 is TGTGCCAGCAGCCAGGGGGGAGGCTATTCTGGGGATGAGCAGTTCTTC.

The genes are TRBV30 and TRBJ2-1; D perhaps matches TRBD2 (5 bases). Germline CDR1 and CDR2: GTSNPN and SVGIG (reference sequence). Trimming removed 1 base from V and 7 bases from J, with 11 bases in between. The CDR3 covers 13 residues. The CDR3 sequence: CAWSGSGVNEQFF. DNA of the CDR3: TGTGCCTGGAGTGGGTCCGGGGTGAATGAGCAGTTCTTC.

Concerning this clone: The same CDR3 also results from other DNA sequences found in this sample. The chain couples TRBV30 to TRBJ2-5, with D possibly TRBD2 on 5 matching bases. The V gene's germline CDR1 is GTSNPN and CDR2 SVGIG (reference sequence). Trimming removed 0 bases at V and 4 bases at J, with 6 bases between. This CDR3 comprises 12 residues. The CDR3 loop reads CAWSVLAETQYF. The CDR3 DNA reads TGTGCCTGGAGTGTTCTAGCAGAGACCCAGTACTTC.

The J gene is TRBJ1-1, the V gene TRBV19; unclear D gene. The V gene lost 4 bases and the J gene lost 2 bases, with 11 bases spanning the gap. The CDR3 runs to 14 residues. The V gene's germline CDR1 is LNHDA and CDR2 SQIVND (reference sequence). CDR3 residues: CASSTAYFNTEAFF. As DNA, the CDR3 is TGTGCCAGTAGTACTGCCTACTTCAACACTGAAGCTTTCTTT.